This T cell receptor beta chain was captured in a study of T cells in Graves' hyperthyroidism and ophthalmopathy. The wider study: It was at initial diagnosis, before any treatment, that peripheral blood was collected.

Template material for amplifying TCR beta CDR3 regions consisted of RNA transcripts. The HTBI set primed first-round TCR CDR3 RT-PCR. TCRdb ran MiXCR on the multiplex PCR reads and lists one entry per CDR3 protein. The sample lists 500,000 to 650,000 distinct CDR3 sequences, more than 12% seen once, with around 13% in the top ten. The length of the CDR3 is 14 residues. V shed 7 bases, J shed 1 base, and the junction held 3 bases outside the gene matches. CDR1 and CDR2 (germline): SQVTM, ANQGSEA. Ten or more counts support this clonotype. Sequencing was carried out using blood. The V call is TRBV29-1, the J call TRBJ2-2; 10 nucleotides agree with TRBD2. The clonotype originates from a woman in her forties or fifties with Graves' ophthalmopathy. For the CDR3, the DNA is TGCAGCGGAACTAGCGGGATGAACACCGGGGAGCTGTTTTTT. Its translation is CSGTSGMNTGELFF.